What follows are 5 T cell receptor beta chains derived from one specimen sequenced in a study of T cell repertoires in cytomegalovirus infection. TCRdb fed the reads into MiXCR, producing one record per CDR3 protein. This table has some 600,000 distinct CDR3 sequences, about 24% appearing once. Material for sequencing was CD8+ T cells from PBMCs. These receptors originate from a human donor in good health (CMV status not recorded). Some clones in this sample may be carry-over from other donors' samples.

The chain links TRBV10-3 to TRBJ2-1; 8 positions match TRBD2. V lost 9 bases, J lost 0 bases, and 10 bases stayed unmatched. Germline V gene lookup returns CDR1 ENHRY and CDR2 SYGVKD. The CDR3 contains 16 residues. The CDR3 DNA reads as TGTGCCATTGGGAGCGGGGGACCTAGCTCCTACAATGAGCAGTTCTTC. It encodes CAIGSGGPSSYNEQFF.

CDR3 amino acids: CASSLRQGLTGELFF. Written as DNA, the CDR3 is TGTGCCAGCAGCCTCCGACAGGGATTAACCGGGGAGCTGTTTTTT. The chain has TRBV13 and TRBJ2-2, with 7 bases identical to TRBD1. Germline V CDR1 and CDR2: PRHDT, FYEKMQ (reference sequence). CDR3 length equals 15 residues. V was pared by 5 bases and J by 5 bases, with 8 bases of the junction left unmatched.

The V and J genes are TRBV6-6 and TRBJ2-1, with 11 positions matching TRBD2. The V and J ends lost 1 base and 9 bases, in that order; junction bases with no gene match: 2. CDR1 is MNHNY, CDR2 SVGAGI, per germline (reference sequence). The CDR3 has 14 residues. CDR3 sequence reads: CASSYFGLAGEQFF. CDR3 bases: TGTGCCAGCAGTTACTTCGGACTAGCGGGTGAGCAGTTCTTC.

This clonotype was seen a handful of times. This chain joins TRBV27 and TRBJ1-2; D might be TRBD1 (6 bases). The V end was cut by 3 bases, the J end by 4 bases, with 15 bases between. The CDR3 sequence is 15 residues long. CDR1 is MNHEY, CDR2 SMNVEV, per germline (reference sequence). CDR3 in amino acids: CASSFTGQPAYGYTF. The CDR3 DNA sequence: TGTGCCAGCAGTTTCACCGGACAGCCAGCCTATGGCTACACCTTC.

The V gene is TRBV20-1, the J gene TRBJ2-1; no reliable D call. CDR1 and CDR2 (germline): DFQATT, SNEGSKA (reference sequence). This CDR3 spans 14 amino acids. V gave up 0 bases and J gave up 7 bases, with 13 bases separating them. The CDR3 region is CSARDRWRLNEQFF. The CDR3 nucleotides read TGCAGTGCTAGAGATCGTTGGCGCCTGAATGAGCAGTTCTTC.